This note documents a single T cell receptor (beta chain) sequence. This entry is derived from a study of human T cells and chemical hapten exposure. Trimming took 3 bases from V and 2 from J, leaving 14 bases between them. The CDR3 is 16 amino acids. Germline assignment: CDR1 SGHTA and CDR2 FQGNSA. Indicated time point: patch test 1, 2 weeks after DPC sensitization. Noted treatment: therapeutic diphenylcyclopropenone sensitization with weekly scalp DPC. TCRdb reprocessed the RACE reads via MiXCR and lists one record per CDR3 protein. Of some 400,000 distinct CDR3 sequences in the sample, approximately 4.4% were seen once.

This specimen consisted of whole blood, obtained in connection with sensitization to the hapten diphenylcyclopropenone (DPC). This rearrangement joins TRBV7-2 to TRBJ1-5, with D possibly matching TRBD1 (5 bases). The receptor's source is a woman aged 50 to 65 with alopecia areata. Some clones in this sample may be carry-over from other donors' samples. In DNA, the CDR3 is TGTGCCAGCAGCTTGATAGGGGAAGCGGGCAATCAGCCCCAGCATTTT. It codes for CASSLIGEAGNQPQHF.